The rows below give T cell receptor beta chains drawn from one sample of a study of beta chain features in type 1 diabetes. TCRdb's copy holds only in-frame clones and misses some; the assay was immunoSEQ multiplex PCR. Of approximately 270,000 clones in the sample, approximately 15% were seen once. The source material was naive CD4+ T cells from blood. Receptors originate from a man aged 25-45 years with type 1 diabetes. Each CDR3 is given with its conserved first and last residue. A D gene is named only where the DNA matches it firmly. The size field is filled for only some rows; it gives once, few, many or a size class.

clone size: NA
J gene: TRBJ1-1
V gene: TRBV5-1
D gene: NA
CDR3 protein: CASSFQGMNTEAFF
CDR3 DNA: TGCGCCAGCAGCTTCCAGGGGATGAACACTGAAGCTTTCTTT

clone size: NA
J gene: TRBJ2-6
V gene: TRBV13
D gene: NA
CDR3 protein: CASSLKYREAQTGANVLTF
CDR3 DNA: TGTGCCAGCAGCTTAAAGTACCGAGAAGCTCAAACTGGGGCCAACGTCCTGACTTTC

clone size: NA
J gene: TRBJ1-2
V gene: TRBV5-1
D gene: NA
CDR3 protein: CASSLGIAATVEGYTF
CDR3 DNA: TGCGCCAGCAGCTTGGGTATCGCTGCGACGGTGGAGGGCTACACCTTC

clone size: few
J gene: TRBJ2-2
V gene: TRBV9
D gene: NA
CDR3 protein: CASSVVHGELFF
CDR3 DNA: TGTGCCAGCAGCGTAGTTCACGGGGAGCTGTTTTTT

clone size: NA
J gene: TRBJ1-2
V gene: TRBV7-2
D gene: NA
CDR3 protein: CASSLNLHTGGYTF
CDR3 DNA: TGTGCCAGCAGCCTTAACTTACACACGGGTGGCTACACCTTC

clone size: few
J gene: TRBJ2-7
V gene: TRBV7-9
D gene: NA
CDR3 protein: CASSSAAANSYEQYF
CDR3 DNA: TGTGCCAGCAGCTCGGCCGCGGCAAACTCCTACGAGCAGTACTTC

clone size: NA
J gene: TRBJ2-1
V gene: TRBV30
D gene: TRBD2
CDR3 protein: CAFSSGASSYNEQFF
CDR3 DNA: TGTGCCTTCTCAAGCGGGGCGAGCTCCTACAATGAGCAGTTCTTC

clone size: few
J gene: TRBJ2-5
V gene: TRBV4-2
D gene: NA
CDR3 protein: CASSQEAKSSAPGTQYF
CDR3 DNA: TGTGCCAGCAGCCAAGAGGCTAAAAGCAGCGCCCCCGGGACCCAGTACTTC

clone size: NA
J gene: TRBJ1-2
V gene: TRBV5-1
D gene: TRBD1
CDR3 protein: CASSPGTGGSYTF
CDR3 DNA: TGCGCCAGCAGCCCGGGGACAGGGGGAAGCTACACCTTC

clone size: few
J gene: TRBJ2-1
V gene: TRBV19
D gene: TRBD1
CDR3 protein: CASSTLVAGQGYNEQFF
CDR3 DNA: TGTGCCAGTAGTACATTGGTGGCGGGACAGGGGTACAATGAGCAGTTCTTC

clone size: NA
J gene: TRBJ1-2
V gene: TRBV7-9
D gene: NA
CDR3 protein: CASSPDRQDLYGYTF
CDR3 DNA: TGTGCCAGCAGCCCGGACCGACAGGACCTCTATGGCTACACCTTC

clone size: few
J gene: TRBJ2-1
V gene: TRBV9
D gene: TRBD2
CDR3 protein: CASSVVSSGINEQFF
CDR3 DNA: TGTGCCAGCAGCGTGGTCTCTAGCGGGATTAATGAGCAGTTCTTC

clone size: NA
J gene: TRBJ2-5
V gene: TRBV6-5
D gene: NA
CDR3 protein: CASSYSYRGSETQYF
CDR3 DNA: TGTGCCAGCAGTTACTCGTATAGGGGGAGTGAGACCCAGTACTTC

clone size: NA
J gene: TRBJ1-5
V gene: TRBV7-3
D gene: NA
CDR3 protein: CASSLDTNQPQHF
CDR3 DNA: TGTGCCAGCAGCCTTGACACCAATCAGCCCCAGCATTTT

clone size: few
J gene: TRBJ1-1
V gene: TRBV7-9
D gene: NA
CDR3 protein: CASSLERNTEAFF
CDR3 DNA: TGTGCCAGCAGCTTAGAGAGAAACACTGAAGCTTTCTTT

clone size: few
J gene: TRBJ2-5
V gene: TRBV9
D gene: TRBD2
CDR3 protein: CASSVATPTSGSSESPETQYF
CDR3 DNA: TGTGCCAGCAGCGTAGCGACTCCCACTAGCGGGAGTTCGGAATCCCCCGAGACCCAGTACTTC

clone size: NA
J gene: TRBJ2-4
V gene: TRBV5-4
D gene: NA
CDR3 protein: CASSLGGQLKNIQYF
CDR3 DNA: TGTGCCAGCAGCTTGGGTGGACAGCTCAAAAACATTCAGTACTTC

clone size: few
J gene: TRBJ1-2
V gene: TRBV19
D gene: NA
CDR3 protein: CASSIPRGIRGYTF
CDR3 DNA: TGTGCCAGTAGTATACCCAGAGGGATACGCGGCTACACCTTC

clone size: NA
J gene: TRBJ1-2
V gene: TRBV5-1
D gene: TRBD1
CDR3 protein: CASSSGQNYGYTF
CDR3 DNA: TGCGCCAGCAGCTCGGGACAGAACTATGGCTACACCTTC

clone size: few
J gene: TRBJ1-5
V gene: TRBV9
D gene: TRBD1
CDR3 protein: CASSVGEGQEFGQPQHF
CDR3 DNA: TGTGCCAGCAGCGTAGGAGAGGGACAGGAATTTGGTCAGCCCCAGCATTTT

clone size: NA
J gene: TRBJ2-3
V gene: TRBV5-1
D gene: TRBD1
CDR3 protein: CASSSGTGVTDTQYF
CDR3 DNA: TGCGCCAGCAGTTCCGGGACAGGGGTCACAGATACGCAGTATTTT

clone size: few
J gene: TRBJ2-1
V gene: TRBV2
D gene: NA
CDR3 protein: CASMYYNEQFF
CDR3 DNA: TGTGCCAGCATGTACTACAATGAGCAGTTCTTC

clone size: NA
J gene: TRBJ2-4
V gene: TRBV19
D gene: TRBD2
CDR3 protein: CASSMPSGSSNIQYF
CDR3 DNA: TGTGCCAGTAGTATGCCTAGCGGGAGCTCGAACATTCAGTACTTC

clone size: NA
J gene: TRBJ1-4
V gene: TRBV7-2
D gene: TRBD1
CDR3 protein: CASSARLQGKLFF
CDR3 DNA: TGTGCCAGCAGCGCGCGATTACAGGGGAAACTGTTTTTT

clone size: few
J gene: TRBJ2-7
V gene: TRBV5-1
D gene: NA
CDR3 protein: CASSLVAHEQYF
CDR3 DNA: TGCGCCAGCAGCTTGGTAGCCCACGAGCAGTACTTC

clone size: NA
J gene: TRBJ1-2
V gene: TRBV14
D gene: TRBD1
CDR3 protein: CASSQGQGYGYTF
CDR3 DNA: TGTGCCAGCAGCCAAGGACAGGGCTATGGCTACACCTTC